The 7 T cell receptor beta chains listed next were all sequenced from one sample in a study of blood T cell repertoires in COVID-19. Sequenced by immunoSEQ multiplex PCR; TCRdb stores in-frame clones only, minus some. The table has roughly 100,000 clones, roughly 80% seen once. Material for sequencing was peripheral blood. Every receptor here comes from a woman older than 75 with active or convalescent COVID-19.

The chain uses TRBV27 and TRBJ1-1; tentatively, D is TRBD1 (6 bases). Germline lookup yields CDR1 MNHEY and CDR2 SMNVEV (reference sequence). CDR3 length equals 13 residues. Here the CDR3 reads CAVIGTSNTEAFF. In DNA form, the CDR3 reads TGTGCAGTGATTGGGACATCGAACACTGAAGCTTTCTTT.

The chain couples TRBV30 to TRBJ1-2; 8 bases are a match to TRBD1. This CDR3 region has 14 residues. The J segment lost 7 bases and the V segment lost 3 bases, leaving 10 bases of the junction unmatched. Germline loops: CDR1 GTSNPN, CDR2 SVGIG (reference sequence). The CDR3 nucleotides are TGTGCCTGGAGCGCGACAGGGGATTATTTTGGCTACACCTTC. Translation: CAWSATGDYFGYTF.

The genes are TRBV9 and TRBJ1-2; D may be TRBD1 (5 bases). Trimming pared 0 bases from V and 5 bases from J, leaving 11 bases between. The CDR3 spans 14 residues. Germline V gene data show CDR1 as SGDLS and CDR2 as YYNGEE. CDR3 bases: TGTGCCAGCAGCGTAGGAGTCGGACATTATGGCTACACCTTC. Residues: CASSVGVGHYGYTF.

The CDR3 DNA is TGTGCCAGAAGCGCACAAGAGGCAACTAATGAAAAACTGTTTTTT. The encoded protein is CARSAQEATNEKLFF. The V and J genes are TRBV5-3 and TRBJ1-4; D uncertain. TRBV5-3 is flagged as an ORF with uncertain function. The CDR3 consists of 15 residues. The V gene lost 4 bases and the J gene lost 0 bases, with 10 bases spanning the gap.

The chain carries TRBV5-5 and TRBJ1-3; the D gene is possibly TRBD1 (5 bases). The CDR3 extends over 15 amino acids. V lost 6 bases and J lost 3, with 16 bases in between. Looked up from germline, CDR1 is SGHKS and CDR2 is YYEKEE (reference sequence). Written as DNA, the CDR3 is TGTGCCAGCACCTGGGGGGGACGGAATGGAAACACCATATATTTT. It encodes CASTWGGRNGNTIYF.

The chain recombines TRBV12-3 or TRBV12-4 with TRBJ1-1, with D possibly being TRBD1 (6 bases). With 7 bases removed from V and 7 bases from J, the gap between germline ends came to 10 bases. CDR3 length equals 11 residues. For the CDR3, the DNA is TGTGCCAGCAAACTACAGGGTGAAGCTTTCTTT. It translates to CASKLQGEAFF.

This clone was counted once. This chain links TRBV29-1 with TRBJ2-1; 7 positions agree with TRBD2. This CDR3 spans 12 amino acids. V dropped 5 bases and J dropped 7; count of bases not matched to a gene: 5. The germline CDR1 and CDR2 sequences are SQVTM and ANQGSEA. The CDR3 bases are TGCAGCGTTACCAGCGGGGTAAATGAGCAGTTCTTC. It codes for CSVTSGVNEQFF.